This T cell receptor (beta chain) was sequenced in a study of CD8 T cells in ankylosing spondylitis. In regard to this clonotype: Its cognate antigen is unknown.

Quantitative molecular-barcoded 5'-RACE generated the TCR beta libraries. TCRdb analysed the 5' RACE reads with MiXCR anew, one entry per CDR3 protein. This table has tens of thousands of distinct CDR3 sequences, roughly 9% appearing once. The CDR3 consists of 15 residues. Trimming took 3 bases from V and 1 from J, leaving 11 bases between them. Study-wide results and caveats: In peripheral blood, disease-linked CD8+ clones occurred at relatively low frequencies. Several highly homologous variants formed a TCR beta motif that appeared characteristic of ankylosing spondylitis blood. It was reported that disease-linked clones were significantly enriched in matched ankylosing spondylitis synovial fluid. Earlier studies detected some motif variants in reactive arthritis synovial fluid and blood.

The gene calls are TRBV12-3 or TRBV12-4 and TRBJ2-3; D unclear. Sequenced material: blood, either unsorted or a sorted T cell fraction (not recorded which). The sequence was obtained from a male donor with ankylosing spondylitis. The CDR3 region is CASSFSGIRTDTQYF. CDR3 DNA: TGTGCCAGCAGTTTTAGTGGGATACGCACAGATACGCAGTATTTT.